This T cell receptor beta chain was obtained from a study of OX40 agonist ivuxolimab in advanced cancers. Turning to the study itself: Under the entry rules, prior anti-PD-1, anti-PD-L1 or anti-CTLA-4 therapy was allowed, and about 40% had some. Broader study findings: On average, a greater number of expanded clones characterised CD8+ T cells relative to CD4+.

As concerns this clone: Its target is unknown.

The CDR3 spans 14 residues. CDR1 and CDR2 from the germline V gene are LNHDA and SQIVND (reference sequence). V shed 1 base, J shed 8 bases, and the junction held 4 bases outside the gene matches. Assay: immunoSEQ multiplex PCR; the TCRdb copy retains only in-frame clones and omits some. Of over 85,000 clones detected, 90% appear once; the ten largest clones hold 1.5% to 2%. Patients with autoimmune history or systemic immunosuppression were excluded. The material sequenced was CD4+ or CD8+ T cells sorted from blood, taken in a trial of the OX40 agonist ivuxolimab. The rearrangement joins TRBV19 to TRBJ2-1, with 8 nucleotides matching TRBD2. This clonotype was sampled from an adult with an advanced solid tumor such as melanoma, head and neck, liver or kidney cancer. CDR3 sequence (DNA): TGTGCCAGTAGTATAGCGGGACTAGTCTATGAGCAGTTCTTC. This gives the protein CASSIAGLVYEQFF.